The 28 T cell receptor beta chains presented below share a single source sample, sequenced in a study of cytomegalovirus exposure and HLA in healthy donors. Vbeta (60) and Jbeta (13) primers were used in the PCR. Only in-frame clones appear in the TCRdb table, and some are missing; sequencing was by immunoSEQ multiplex PCR. The sample contains about 160,000 clones, approximately 74% of which appear only once. The sequenced sample consisted of PBMCs. All receptors come from a woman in her twenties or thirties in good health and CMV-seronegative.

This chain uses TRBV7-6 with TRBJ2-1; D is unclear. This CDR3 contains 13 residues. Germline values: CDR1 SGHVS, CDR2 FNYEAQ. Trimming left V 5 bases short and J 3 bases short, with 8 bases between. The CDR3 DNA reads as TGTGCCAGCAGCCCTTCCCTCTACAATGAGCAGTTCTTC. This gives the protein CASSPSLYNEQFF.

The V and J genes are TRBV7-9 and TRBJ2-3, with 12 bases matching TRBD2. Germline CDR1 is SEHNR and CDR2 is FQNEAQ (reference sequence). The CDR3 totals 19 residues. V trimming: 3 bases; J trimming: 0 bases; junction bases outside the gene matches: 10. CDR3: CASSLSSGGADTSTDTQYF. The CDR3 DNA follows: TGTGCCAGCAGCTTGTCTAGCGGGGGGGCCGACACTAGCACAGATACGCAGTATTTT. Supplemented by reference TRBV7-9 and TRBJ2-3, the full variable domain reads DTGVSQNPRHKITKRGQNVTFRCDPISEHNRLYWYRQTLGQGPEFLTYFQNEAQLEKSRLLSDRFSAERPKGSFSTLEIQRTEQGDSAMYLCASSLSSGGADTSTDTQYFGPGTRLTVL.

The chain recombines TRBV7-6 with TRBJ2-1, with 7 bases that match TRBD2. Germline values: CDR1 SGHVS, CDR2 FNYEAQ. V shed 5 bases, J shed 8 bases, and the junction held 9 bases outside the gene matches. CDR3 length: 14 residues. The CDR3 sequence: CASSPGDAGDEQFF. The CDR3 DNA is TGTGCCAGCAGCCCCGGAGACGCGGGGGATGAGCAGTTCTTC.

The chain links TRBV28 to TRBJ2-7, with D possibly being TRBD2 (6 bases). The V gene lost 6 bases and the J gene lost 1 base, with 16 bases spanning the gap. CDR3 size: 15 residues. CDR1 and CDR2 (germline): MDHEN, SYDVKM. In DNA, the CDR3 is TGTGCCAGCAGCCCTGGGGGGATTATGTCCTACGAGCAGTACTTC. Amino acid sequence: CASSPGGIMSYEQYF.

The chain uses TRBV18 and TRBJ2-5; possible D gene TRBD2, 5 bases. The better agreement between TRBJ2-7 and the DNA end casts doubt on the J call. CDR1 is KGHSH, CDR2 LQKENI, per germline. This CDR3 has 13 residues. CDR3 loop: CASSPPLAGEQYF. CDR3 sequence (DNA): TGTGCCAGCTCACCACCGCTAGCCGGCGAGCAGTACTTC.

V gene TRBV7-6 combines with J gene TRBJ2-5; TRBD1 aligns across 7 bases. J gave up 5 bases and V 4 bases, and 7 bases lay outside the gene matches. Germline CDR1 SGHVS, CDR2 FNYEAQ. CDR3 length: 14 residues. The CDR3 DNA reads as TGTGCCAGCAGCTCTGACAGGGCCGGGGAGACCCAGTACTTC. Protein: CASSSDRAGETQYF.

This clone occurred a few times. J is TRBJ2-7 and V is TRBV19; 7 bases line up with TRBD1. After removal of 4 bases from V and 4 bases from J, the junction contained 1 base not matched to a gene. CDR1 LNHDA and CDR2 SQIVND come from the germline V gene (reference sequence). This CDR3 has 12 amino acids. The CDR3 sequence is CASSTGQYEQYF. For the CDR3, the DNA is TGTGCCAGTAGTACGGGACAGTACGAGCAGTACTTC.

In this sample, this clone turned up once. V gene TRBV4-1 combines with J gene TRBJ2-1, with D possibly TRBD1 on 5 matching bases. CDR1 is MGHRA, CDR2 YSYEKL, per germline. The CDR3 has 15 amino acids. Trimming took off 0 bases at V and 4 bases at J, with 10 bases between the two ends. CDR3 sequence reads: CASSQEQGYYNEQFF. For the CDR3, the DNA is TGCGCCAGCAGCCAAGAGCAGGGCTATTACAATGAGCAGTTCTTC.

This clone came up once. V usage is TRBV25-1 and J usage is TRBJ2-5; D might be TRBD1 (6 bases). Germline CDR1 MGHDK, CDR2 SYGVNS. Trimming pared 5 bases from V and 0 bases from J, leaving 10 bases between. This CDR3 comprises 14 residues. This CDR3 reads CASSIRDNQETQYF. The CDR3 DNA reads as TGTGCCAGCAGTATCCGGGACAACCAAGAGACCCAGTACTTC. Full variable domain (missing parts from reference TRBV25-1 and TRBJ2-5): EADIYQTPRYLVIGTGKKITLECSQTMGHDKMYWYQQDPGMELHLIHYSYGVNSTEKGDLSSESTVSRIRTEHFPLTLESARPSHTSQYLCASSIRDNQETQYFGPGTRLLVL.

The chain recombines TRBV5-4 with TRBJ2-3, with a possible D match to TRBD1 (6 bases). The CDR3 length is 14 residues. CDR1 is SGHNT, CDR2 YYREEE, per germline (reference sequence). Trimming cost V 4 bases and J 1 base, with 10 bases left between them. Here the CDR3 reads CASSPDRRTDTQYF. CDR3 coding DNA: TGTGCCAGCAGCCCGGACAGACGCACAGATACGCAGTATTTT.

The CDR3 bases are TGTGCCAGCAGTGGGCCTGGGGGGAGGGCCACGAGCACAGATACGCAGTATTTT. Translated: CASSGPGGRATSTDTQYF. V and J are TRBV28 and TRBJ2-3; 7 positions match TRBD2. CDR3 length: 18 residues. V lost 5 bases to trimming and J lost 0 bases; unmatched junction nucleotides: 14. In germline, CDR1 is MDHEN, CDR2 SYDVKM.

This chain links TRBV6-4 with TRBJ2-2; the match to TRBD1 covers 7 bases. Germline V gene sequence: CDR1 MRHNA, CDR2 SNTAGT. The CDR3 has 14 amino acids. V lost 4 bases, J lost 4 bases, and 3 bases stayed unmatched. CDR3 sequence (DNA): TGTGCCAGCAGTGGACAGGGTGGCACCGGGGAGCTGTTTTTT. It translates to CASSGQGGTGELFF.

In the case of this clone: A read error may produce the germline difference seen at one junction end. The V call is TRBV19, the J call TRBJ2-7; 8 bases are a match to TRBD2. Germline lookup yields CDR1 LNHDA and CDR2 SQIVND (reference sequence). The CDR3 is made up of 16 amino acids. The CDR3 nucleotides are TGTGCCAGTAGTCCCAGCGGGGTAGCGGGAAACTACGAGCACTACTTC. Protein: CASSPSGVAGNYEHYF.

This chain links TRBV4-3 with TRBJ2-1; TRBD2 agrees at 8 bases. V gave up 2 bases and J gave up 8 bases; unmatched junction bases: 5. The germline V gene encodes CDR1 LGHNA and CDR2 YSLEER. The CDR3 runs to 14 residues. CDR3 sequence reads: CASSQRLALDEQFF. The CDR3 DNA reads as TGCGCCAGCAGCCAAAGACTAGCGTTGGATGAGCAGTTCTTC.

The gene calls are TRBV29-1 and TRBJ1-5, with D possibly TRBD1 on 5 matching bases. Germline CDR1 and CDR2: SQVTM and ANQGSEA. V gave up 6 bases and J gave up 2 bases, with 14 bases separating them. The CDR3 is made up of 14 amino acids. DNA of the CDR3: TGCAGCGTGGGGGGTGGTACGGGCAATCAGCCCCAGCATTTT. Its translation is CSVGGGTGNQPQHF.

The chain recombines TRBV20-1 with TRBJ2-2; the D gene is possibly TRBD2 (5 bases). V was pared by 4 bases and J by 9 bases, with 9 bases between. Germline V gives CDR1 DFQATT, CDR2 SNEGSKA (reference sequence). The CDR3 is 11 amino acids. CDR3 protein: CSATGFRELFF. The CDR3 DNA sequence: TGCAGTGCTACGGGGTTCCGGGAGCTGTTTTTT.

The genes are TRBV15 and TRBJ1-2; possibly TRBD1 for D (5 bases). From germline, CDR1 is LNHNV and CDR2 YYDKDF (reference sequence). The CDR3 spans 15 residues. The ends were cut back, 2 bases at V and 10 bases at J, with 20 bases in the middle. CDR3 coding DNA: TGTGCCACCAGCAGACTTTGGGACTCTCCGCGGGCCTACACCTTC. The encoded protein is CATSRLWDSPRAYTF.

There are a few counts of this clone. The V and J genes are TRBV28 and TRBJ2-1; 7 nucleotides align to TRBD1. The CDR3 runs 16 residues. J lost 2 bases, V lost 4 bases, and 8 bases had no gene match. Germline V gives CDR1 MDHEN, CDR2 SYDVKM. CDR3 amino acids: CASSSADRFTYNEQFF. In DNA, the CDR3 is TGTGCCAGCAGTTCCGCGGACAGGTTCACCTACAATGAGCAGTTCTTC.

A single count supports this clone. The rearrangement joins TRBV4-3 to TRBJ2-5; 9 bases agree with TRBD1. V shed 0 bases, J shed 3 bases, and the junction held 11 bases outside the gene matches. Germline values: CDR1 LGHNA, CDR2 YSLEER. This CDR3 has 18 residues. CDR3 sequence: CASSQESGLRTGEETQYF. In nucleotides, the CDR3 is TGCGCCAGCAGCCAAGAGTCGGGGCTGCGGACAGGGGAAGAGACCCAGTACTTC.

V and J are TRBV19 and TRBJ2-5; 7 bases map to TRBD1. CDR1 is LNHDA, CDR2 SQIVND, per germline (reference sequence). The CDR3 is 14 residues long. With 5 bases clipped from V and 5 bases from J, the junction kept 8 bases outside the gene matches. The CDR3 nucleotides read TGTGCCAGTAGTGTCACAGGGGCGCCCGAGACCCAGTACTTC. It yields the protein CASSVTGAPETQYF.

Concerning this clone: Other DNA sequences in the same sample also yield this CDR3. The V call is TRBV7-2, the J call TRBJ2-1, with D maybe TRBD2 (6 bases). There are 15 residues in the CDR3. Trimming cost V 3 bases and J 0 bases, with 9 bases left between them. Germline V gene data show CDR1 as SGHTA and CDR2 as FQGNSA. The CDR3 loop is CASSLVGGSYNEQFF. As DNA, the CDR3 is TGTGCCAGCAGCTTGGTCGGGGGCTCCTACAATGAGCAGTTCTTC.

DNA for the CDR3: TGTGCCAGCAGCACCGGGACAGGGGGCGGAAACGAGCAGTACTTC. Its translation: CASSTGTGGGNEQYF. V and J are TRBV9 and TRBJ2-7; 12 bases are shared with TRBD1. CDR3 size: 15 residues. Germline V gene lookup returns CDR1 SGDLS and CDR2 YYNGEE. The V segment lost 4 bases and the J segment 5 bases; nucleotides outside the gene matches: 7.

The gene calls are TRBV6-5 and TRBJ1-5; no firm D call. Germline V lookup: CDR1 MNHEY, CDR2 SVGAGI. The CDR3 loop spans 14 amino acids. V shed 8 bases and J shed 0 bases, with 11 bases lying between them. The CDR3 spells CASGDGYSNQPQHF. The CDR3 DNA sequence: TGTGCCAGCGGCGACGGGTATAGCAATCAGCCCCAGCATTTT.

This clone was recorded only once. The chain has TRBV19 and TRBJ1-4; D gene uncertain. The germline V gene has CDR1 LNHDA and CDR2 SQIVND (reference sequence). This CDR3 contains 13 residues. Trimming removed 3 bases at V and 5 bases at J, with 7 bases between. The CDR3 coding sequence is TGTGCCAGTAGTATGTCATCAAATGAAAAACTGTTTTTT. This codes for CASSMSSNEKLFF.

This clone showed up just a few times. The chain employs TRBV6-5 and TRBJ1-1, with D possibly matching TRBD1 (5 bases). V lost 9 bases, J lost 10 bases, and 18 bases lay in between. The CDR3 has 12 amino acids. The germline V gene encodes CDR1 MNHEY and CDR2 SVGAGI. The DNA for the CDR3 is TGTGCCAGTAACAGGCGGGAGGGACGAGCTTTCTTT. This encodes CASNRREGRAFF.

The chain has TRBV28 and TRBJ2-7, with unresolved D. V was pared by 6 bases and J by 3 bases, with 15 bases between. Germline assignment: CDR1 MDHEN and CDR2 SYDVKM. CDR3 length: 14 residues. The CDR3: CASSPDTTDYEQYF. The CDR3 DNA is TGTGCCAGCAGCCCCGACACAACCGACTACGAGCAGTACTTC.

V gene TRBV19 combines with J gene TRBJ2-3; D might be TRBD1 (5 bases). CDR1 is LNHDA, CDR2 SQIVND, per germline (reference sequence). Deletions cut 10 bases from V and 3 bases from J, with 17 bases between. CDR3 length equals 14 residues. The CDR3 DNA reads TGTGCCACCTCCCAGACAGCCGGGACAGATACGCAGTATTTT. Translating gives CATSQTAGTDTQYF.

The J gene is TRBJ2-7, the V gene TRBV5-4; tentative D call: TRBD1 (5 bases). Looked up from germline, CDR1 is SGHNT and CDR2 is YYREEE (reference sequence). Trimming took off 1 base at V and 0 bases at J, with 5 bases between the two ends. The CDR3 has 13 residues. The CDR3 protein is CASSLRGSYEQYF. Written as DNA, the CDR3 is TGTGCCAGCAGCTTGAGGGGCTCCTACGAGCAGTACTTC.